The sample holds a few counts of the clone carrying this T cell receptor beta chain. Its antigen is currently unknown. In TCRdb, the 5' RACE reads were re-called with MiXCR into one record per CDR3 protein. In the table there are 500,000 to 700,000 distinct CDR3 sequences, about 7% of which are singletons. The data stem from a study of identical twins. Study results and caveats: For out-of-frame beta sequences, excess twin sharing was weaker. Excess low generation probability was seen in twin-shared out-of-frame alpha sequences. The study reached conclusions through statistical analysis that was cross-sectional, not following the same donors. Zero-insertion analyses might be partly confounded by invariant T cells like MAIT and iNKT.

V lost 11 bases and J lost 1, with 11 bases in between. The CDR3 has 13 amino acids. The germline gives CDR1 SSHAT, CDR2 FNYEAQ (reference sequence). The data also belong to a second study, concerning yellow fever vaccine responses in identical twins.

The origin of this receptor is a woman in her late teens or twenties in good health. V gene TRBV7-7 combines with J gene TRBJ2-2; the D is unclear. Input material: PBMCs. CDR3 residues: CALAGQNTGELFF. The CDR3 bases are TGTGCCTTGGCAGGCCAGAACACCGGGGAGCTGTTTTTT.